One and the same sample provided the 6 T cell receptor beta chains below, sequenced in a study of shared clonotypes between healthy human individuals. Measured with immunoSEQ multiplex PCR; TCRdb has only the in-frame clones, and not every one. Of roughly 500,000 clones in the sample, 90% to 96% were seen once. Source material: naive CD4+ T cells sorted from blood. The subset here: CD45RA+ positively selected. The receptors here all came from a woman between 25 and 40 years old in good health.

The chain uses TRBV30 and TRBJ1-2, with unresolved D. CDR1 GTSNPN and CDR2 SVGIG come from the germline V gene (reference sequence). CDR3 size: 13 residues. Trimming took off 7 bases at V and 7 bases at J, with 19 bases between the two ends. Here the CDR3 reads CAFPTGLLPGYTF. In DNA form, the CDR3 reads TGTGCCTTCCCCACCGGGCTGCTCCCTGGCTACACCTTC.

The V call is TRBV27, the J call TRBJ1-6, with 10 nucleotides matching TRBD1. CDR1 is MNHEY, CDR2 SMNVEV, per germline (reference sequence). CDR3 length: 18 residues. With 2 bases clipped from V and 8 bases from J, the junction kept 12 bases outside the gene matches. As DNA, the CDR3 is TGTGCCAGCAGTTTAATGGGACAGGGGACTTTCCTTGATTCACCCCTCCACTTT. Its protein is CASSLMGQGTFLDSPLHF.

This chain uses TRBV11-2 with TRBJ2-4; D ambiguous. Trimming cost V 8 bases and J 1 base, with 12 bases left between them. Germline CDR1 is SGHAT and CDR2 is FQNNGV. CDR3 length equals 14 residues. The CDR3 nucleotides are TGTGCCAGCTTAAACCGGGCCGCCAAAAACATTCAGTACTTC. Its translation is CASLNRAAKNIQYF.

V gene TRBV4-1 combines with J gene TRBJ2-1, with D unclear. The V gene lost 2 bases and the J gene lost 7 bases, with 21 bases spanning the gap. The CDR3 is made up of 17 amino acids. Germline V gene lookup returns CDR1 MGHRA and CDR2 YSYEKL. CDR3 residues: CASSQSKTDLGRNEQFF. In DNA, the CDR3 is TGCGCCAGCAGCCAAAGCAAGACGGATCTGGGTCGGAATGAGCAGTTCTTC.

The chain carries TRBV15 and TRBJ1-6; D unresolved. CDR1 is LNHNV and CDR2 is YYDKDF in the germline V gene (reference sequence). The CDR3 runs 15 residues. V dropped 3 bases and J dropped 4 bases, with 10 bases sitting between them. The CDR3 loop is CATSSRRGYNSPLHF. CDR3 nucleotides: TGTGCCACCAGCAGTCGGAGAGGGTATAATTCACCCCTCCACTTT. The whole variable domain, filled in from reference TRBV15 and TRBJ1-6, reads DAMVIQNPRYQVTQFGKPVTLSCSQTLNHNVMYWYQQKSSQAPKLLFHYYDKDFNNEADTPDNFQSRRPNTSFCFLDIRSPGLGDTAMYLCATSSRRGYNSPLHFGNGTRLTVT.

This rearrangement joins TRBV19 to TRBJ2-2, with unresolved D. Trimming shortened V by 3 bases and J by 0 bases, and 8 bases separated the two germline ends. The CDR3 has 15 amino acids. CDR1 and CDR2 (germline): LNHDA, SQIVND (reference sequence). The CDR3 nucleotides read TGTGCCAGTAGTATGGTCAGTGCGAACACCGGGGAGCTGTTTTTT. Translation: CASSMVSANTGELFF.